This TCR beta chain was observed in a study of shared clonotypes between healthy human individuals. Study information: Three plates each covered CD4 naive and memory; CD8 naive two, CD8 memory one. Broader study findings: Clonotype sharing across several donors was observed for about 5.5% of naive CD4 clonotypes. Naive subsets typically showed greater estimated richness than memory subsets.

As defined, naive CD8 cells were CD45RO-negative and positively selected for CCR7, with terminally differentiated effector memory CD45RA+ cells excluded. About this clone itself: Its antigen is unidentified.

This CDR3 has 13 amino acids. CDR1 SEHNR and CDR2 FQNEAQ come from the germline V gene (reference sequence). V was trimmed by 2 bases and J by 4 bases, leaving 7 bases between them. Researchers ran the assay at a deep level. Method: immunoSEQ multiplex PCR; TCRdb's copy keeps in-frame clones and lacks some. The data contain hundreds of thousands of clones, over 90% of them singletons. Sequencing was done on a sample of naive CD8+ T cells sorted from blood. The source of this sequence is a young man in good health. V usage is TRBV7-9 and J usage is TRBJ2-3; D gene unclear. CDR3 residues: CASSLFLSDTQYF. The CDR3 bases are TGTGCCAGCAGCTTATTTCTCTCAGATACGCAGTATTTT.